This TCR beta chain was captured in a study of blood T cell repertoires in COVID-19. Study-wide context: Samples of COVID-19 (acute and convalescent) were obtained from the United States, Italy and Spain. T cells, B-cell-depleted T cells, or PBMCs provided the cDNA or gDNA that served as material.

Per the original methods: The assay estimated nucleated cells by amplifying reference gene primers. Assay used: immunoSEQ multiplex PCR; TCRdb lists only in-frame clones, some missing. V, J and clone size reflect that table, while D and trimming were determined from the DNA. This sample carries about 340,000 clones, around 82% of them seen once, and the ten largest clones take under 3%. The CDR3 sequence is 16 residues long. Germline loops: CDR1 SGHRS, CDR2 YFSETQ. V was pared by 0 bases and J by 5 bases, with 7 bases of the junction left unmatched. What was sequenced was peripheral blood. The sequence was collected from a man in his thirties or forties with active or convalescent COVID-19. V gene TRBV5-1 combines with J gene TRBJ2-5, with 10 bases matching TRBD2. The CDR3 sequence: CASSLVASGGEETQYF. Here the CDR3 DNA reads TGCGCCAGCAGCTTGGTAGCTAGCGGGGGCGAGGAGACCCAGTACTTC.